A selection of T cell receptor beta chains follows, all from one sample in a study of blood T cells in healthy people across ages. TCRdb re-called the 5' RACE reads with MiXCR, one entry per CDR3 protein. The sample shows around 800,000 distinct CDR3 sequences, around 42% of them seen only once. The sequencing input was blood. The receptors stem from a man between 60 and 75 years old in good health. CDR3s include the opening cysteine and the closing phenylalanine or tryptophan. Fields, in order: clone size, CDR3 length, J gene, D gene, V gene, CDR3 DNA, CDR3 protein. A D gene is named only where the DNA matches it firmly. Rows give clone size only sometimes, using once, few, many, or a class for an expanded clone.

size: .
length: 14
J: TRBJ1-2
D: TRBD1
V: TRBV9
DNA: TGTGCCAGCAGCGCGAGGGACAGGGGTTTTGGCTACACCTTC
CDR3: CASSARDRGFGYTF

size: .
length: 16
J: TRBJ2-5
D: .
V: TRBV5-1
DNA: TGCGCCAGCAGCTTCGGGGGCTCAATCAATCAAGAGACCCAGTACTTC
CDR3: CASSFGGSINQETQYF

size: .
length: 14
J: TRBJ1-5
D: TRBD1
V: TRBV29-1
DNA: TGCAGCGTTGCCCCGGGACAGGGTGTTCAGCCCCAGCATTTT
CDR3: CSVAPGQGVQPQHF

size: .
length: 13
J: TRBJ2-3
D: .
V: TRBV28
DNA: TGTGCCAGCAGTAGTCAGAATCCAGATACGCAGTATTTT
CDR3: CASSSQNPDTQYF

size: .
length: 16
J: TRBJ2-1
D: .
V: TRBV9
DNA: TGTGCCAGCAGCGTAATCGGGGGGCTTTCCTACAATGAGCAGTTCTTC
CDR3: CASSVIGGLSYNEQFF

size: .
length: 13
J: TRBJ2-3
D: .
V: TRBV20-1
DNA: TGCAGTGCTAGAACCCCCGATCTGGGTACGCAGTATTTT
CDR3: CSARTPDLGTQYF

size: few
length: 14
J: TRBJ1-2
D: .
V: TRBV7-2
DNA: TGTGCCAGCAGCTTCGGACCTGGCAACTATGGCTACACCTTC
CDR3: CASSFGPGNYGYTF

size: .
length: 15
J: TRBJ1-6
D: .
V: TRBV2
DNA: TGTGCCAGCAGTTTATCCGGGGGAAGTAATTCACCCCTCCACTTT
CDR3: CASSLSGGSNSPLHF

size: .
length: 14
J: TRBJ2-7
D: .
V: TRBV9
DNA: TGTGCCAGCAGCCTCTCGACGACTTCCTACGAGCAGTACTTC
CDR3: CASSLSTTSYEQYF

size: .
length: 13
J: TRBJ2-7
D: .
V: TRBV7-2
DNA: TGTGCCAGCAGCCAGGGTAGGATCTACGAGCAGTACTTC
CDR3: CASSQGRIYEQYF

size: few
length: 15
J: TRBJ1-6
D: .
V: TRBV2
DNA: TGTGCCAGCAAGAAGGGTGAGGTGGATAATTCACCCCTCCACTTT
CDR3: CASKKGEVDNSPLHF

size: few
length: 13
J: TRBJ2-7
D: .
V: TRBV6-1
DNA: TGTGCCAGCGTGAGAGATCCCCTCTACGAGCAGTACTTC
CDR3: CASVRDPLYEQYF

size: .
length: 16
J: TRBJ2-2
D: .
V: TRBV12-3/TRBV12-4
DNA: TGTGCCAGCAGTTTTATGAAGGGCGGAGGAACCGGGGAGCTGTTTTTT
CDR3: CASSFMKGGGTGELFF

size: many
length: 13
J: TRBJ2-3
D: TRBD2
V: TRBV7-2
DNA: TGTGCCAGCAGCTTCGGGGGGTACGATACGCAGTATTTT
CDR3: CASSFGGYDTQYF

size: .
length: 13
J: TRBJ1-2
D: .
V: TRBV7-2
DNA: TGTGCCAGCAGCTTAGGGGCAGCCCATGGCTACACCTTC
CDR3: CASSLGAAHGYTF

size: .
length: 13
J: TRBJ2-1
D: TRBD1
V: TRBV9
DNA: TGTGCCAGCAACCCGGGACAGGGCTATGAGCAGTTCTTC
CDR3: CASNPGQGYEQFF

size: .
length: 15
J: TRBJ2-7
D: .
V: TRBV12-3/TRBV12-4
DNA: TGTGCCAGCCGTGGACTTGCTGGCATATCCTACGAGCAGTACTTC
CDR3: CASRGLAGISYEQYF

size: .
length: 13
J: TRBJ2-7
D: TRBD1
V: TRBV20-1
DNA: TGCAGCACCCCGGGACAGGGTAACTACGAGCAGTACTTC
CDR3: CSTPGQGNYEQYF

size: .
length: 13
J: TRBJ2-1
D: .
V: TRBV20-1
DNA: TGCAGTGCTAGAGATCAAGGGGGGGGTGGGCAGTTCTTC
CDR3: CSARDQGGGGQFF

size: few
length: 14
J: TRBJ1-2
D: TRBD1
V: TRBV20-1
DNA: TGCAGTGCCACCCGGACAGGTCAGGGCTATGGCTACACCTTC
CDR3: CSATRTGQGYGYTF

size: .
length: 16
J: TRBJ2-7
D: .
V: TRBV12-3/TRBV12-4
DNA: TGTGCCAGCAGTAAATCCGGGACTTCTGTCTCCTACGAGCAGTACTTC
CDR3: CASSKSGTSVSYEQYF

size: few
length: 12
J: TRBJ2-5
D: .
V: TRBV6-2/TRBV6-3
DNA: TGTGCCAGCAGTTACTCCGCTAAAGAGCAGTACTTC
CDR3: CASSYSAKEQYF

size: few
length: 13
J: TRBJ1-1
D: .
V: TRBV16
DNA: TGTGCCAGCAGCCAATCCGGGGTCAGTGAAGCTTTCTTT
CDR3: CASSQSGVSEAFF

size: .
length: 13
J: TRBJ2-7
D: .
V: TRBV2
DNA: TGTGTCACCAGGGACCAGGGTGGCTACGAGCAGTACTTC
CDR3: CVTRDQGGYEQYF

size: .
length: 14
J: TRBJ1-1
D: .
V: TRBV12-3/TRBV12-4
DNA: TGTGCCAGCACCAACGGGGGGGATGGAACTGAAGCTTTCTTT
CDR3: CASTNGGDGTEAFF

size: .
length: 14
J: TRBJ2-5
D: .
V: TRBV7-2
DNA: TGTGCCAGCAGCCCGCCGACCCCCTCCTACGGGCAGTACTTC
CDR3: CASSPPTPSYGQYF

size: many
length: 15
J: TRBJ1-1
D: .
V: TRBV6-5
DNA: TGTGCCAGCAGTTACTCCTTACAGGTACACACTGAAGCTTTCTTT
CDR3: CASSYSLQVHTEAFF

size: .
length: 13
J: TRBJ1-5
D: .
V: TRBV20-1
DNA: TGCAGTGCTGCTGACAGTATCAATCAGCCCCAGCATTTT
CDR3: CSAADSINQPQHF

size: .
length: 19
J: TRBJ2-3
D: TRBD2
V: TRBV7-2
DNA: TGTGCCAGCAGCTTAGGGACTAGCGGGGGCTTAACTAGCACAGATACGCAGTATTTT
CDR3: CASSLGTSGGLTSTDTQYF

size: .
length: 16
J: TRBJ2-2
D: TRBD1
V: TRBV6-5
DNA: TGTGCCAGCAGTTACGTAGGGACAGGGCTCGGCGGGGAGCTGTTTTTT
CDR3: CASSYVGTGLGGELFF

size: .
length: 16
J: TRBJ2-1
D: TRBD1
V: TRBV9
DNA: TGTGCCAGCAGCCCGATGCAGGGGGCCACCTACAATGAGCAGTTCTTC
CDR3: CASSPMQGATYNEQFF

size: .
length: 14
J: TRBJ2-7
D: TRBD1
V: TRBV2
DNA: TGTGCCAGCAGGGGGGACAGGGGAACCTACGAGCAGTACTTC
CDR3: CASRGDRGTYEQYF

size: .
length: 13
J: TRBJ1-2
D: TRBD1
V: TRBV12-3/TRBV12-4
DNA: TGTGCCAGCGGGTCAGGGGGTGAAACTGGCTACACCTTC
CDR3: CASGSGGETGYTF

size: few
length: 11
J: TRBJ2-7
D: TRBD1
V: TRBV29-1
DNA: TGCAGCGTTTCAACAGGGGCCGAGCAGTACTTC
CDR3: CSVSTGAEQYF

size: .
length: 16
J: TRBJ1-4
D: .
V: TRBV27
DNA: TGTGCCAGCAGTTTATCGAGGGCAGGGACTAATGAAAAACTGTTTTTT
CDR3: CASSLSRAGTNEKLFF